This T cell receptor beta chain was sequenced in a study of shared clonotypes between healthy human individuals (dated by TCRdb to the early 2020s). With respect to the entire study: The cohort comprised a couple of women and three men aged 18 to 49 years. Blood TCR repertoires of 5 or 6 healthy adults were deeply sequenced to estimate repertoire size and the extent of clonotype sharing between individuals. Between about 0.94 and 8.9 billion PBMCs per donor were obtained by leukapheresis. To increase sequencing depth and limit assay-specific biases, different laboratories used diverse techniques to prepare libraries and sequence TCR repertoires.

TCR CDR3 regions were amplified from genomic DNA by multiplex PCR using the deep immunoSEQ assay. Extracted genomic DNA from each cell subset was spread evenly across all wells of several immunoSEQ 96-well plates, with each plate serving as a replicate. For unsorted PBMC, around 300 ng of genomic DNA, equivalent to around 30,000 T cell genomes, went into each replicate PCR. Unsorted PBMC genomic DNA was sequenced across ten immunoSEQ deep assay plates. Purified libraries were quantified with a Qubit 3.0 fluorometer, sized on a Bioanalyzer 2100, and re-quantified with the KAPA Library Quantification kit. Every immunoSEQ 96-well plate was sequenced on a dedicated single-read 150-cycle Illumina NextSeq 550 flow cell. The published analysis was carried out like this. The immunoSEQ output contained only junctional sequences without quality scores, so filtering could not match that applied to full-length reads. Sequences were annotated with PyIR, a Python wrapper for IgBLAST v1.9, and V/J genes and CDR3 were assigned using IMGT germline references. Reads were removed for weak V/J assignments (E-value above 1e-6), missing CDR3, stop codons, out-of-frame junctions, or ambiguous translated residues. V3J clonotypes were defined by identical inferred V gene, J gene, and CDR3 amino acid sequence. The percentage overlap between two repertoires was calculated by dividing the number of shared unique clonotypes by the size of the smaller repertoire. RTK rarefaction, the Chao1 estimator, and Recon v2.1 estimates of unobserved clonotypes were used to assess repertoire richness. TCRdb obtained this table from immuneACCESS and retained in-frame rearrangements with V and J assigned. These tables miss some clones; where compared with another copy, unresolved V genes account for less than half of the shortfall, and the remainder is unexplained. V and J calls and clone size come straight from that table; D and trimming were deduced from the DNA. The sample profile shows roughly 490,000 clones; less than 80% of them were found once. The ten most abundant clones make up roughly 12% of the sample.

The germline V gene (reference sequence) supplies CDR1 GTSNPN and CDR2 SVGIG. V was cut back by 3 bases and J by 11 bases, leaving a gap of 13 bases between them. Reading from cysteine to phenylalanine, the CDR3 counts 11 amino acids. The sequence is cut down to CDR3 DNA, 33 bases in frame from base 1. The donors were healthy, HIV-negative adults with no recently reported acute infections or vaccinations. All donors were Caucasian adults living in Nashville, Tennessee, USA. For unsorted samples, 80 million to 100 million PBMCs were counted, and genomic DNA was extracted using the QIAamp DNA Blood Mini kit. After blood collection by leukapheresis, PBMCs were isolated using Ficoll-Histopaque density gradient centrifugation and then cryopreserved in the vapor phase of liquid nitrogen. Beyond this particular receptor, the publication reports: Because the study included a small number of donors, the genetic and exposure-history diversity represented was limited. Only blood was sampled, and tissue TCR repertoires likely differ from those in blood. Based on pairwise subsampling, the degree of clonotype sharing among donors was expected to be affected by sequencing depth.

This clone was counted a few times. Its specific antigen is unknown. Within one base of it there is no much larger clone, and no base qualities were kept. This sequence was found in a woman aged 40 to 50 in good health. Some clones in this sample may be carry-over from other donors' samples. The chain is encoded by TRBV30 joined to TRBJ1-1; the D gene is possibly TRBD1, with 5 bases matching. Sequencing was done on a sample of PBMCs. The CDR3 corresponds to CAWRTADWAFF. The nucleotides are TGTGCCTGGAGGACAGCCGACTGGGCTTTCTTT.